This TCR beta chain was observed in a study of spatial heterogeneity in lung cancer (dated by TCRdb to between 2018 and 2021). Study-wide context: More beta-chain than alpha-chain transcripts were consistently detected, likely reflecting higher beta-chain transcript abundance. In the raw uncorrected reads, each unique combination of TCR and UMI appeared on average more than ten times. TCR alpha and beta repertoires were quantitatively compared across multiple tumor regions, matched nontumor lung and blood in non-small cell lung cancer. The study linked features of the TCR repertoire to counts of nonsynonymous mutations, which were determined by whole-exome sequencing of tumor tissue. Both alpha and beta chains were TCR-sequenced in around 220 tumor regions, roughly 70 matched nontumor lung samples and some 50 PBMC samples obtained at surgery. Study-level results and caveats: Additional single-cell paired TCR alpha and beta sequencing was considered necessary to confirm, at a functional level, the hypothesis that regional TCRs recognize regional mutations. Ubiquitous expanded tumor TCRs showed up in blood more often at tumor resection than at routine follow-up.

Comment on this clonotype: The specificity of this receptor is unknown. No base quality information exists; no much larger clone differs at one position.

From a lookup of the germline V gene (reference sequence), CDR1 and CDR2 are SEHNR and FQNEAQ. From the cysteine up to the phenylalanine, the CDR3 has a length of 13 residues. Only CDR3 DNA remains: 39 bases, in frame from the first base. The trim is 0 bases for V and 10 bases for J, with a gap of 10 bases between the germline ends. The method was 5' RACE. The sequencer was a NextSeq 500. The TCR library protocol attached a unique molecular identifier to each TCR cDNA molecule to allow correction of PCR and sequencing errors. The paper's processing steps were these. TCR identification, UMI-based error correction and CDR3 extraction were performed with Decombinator tools. TCRs above a frequency of 2 per 1,000, corresponding to the top 1% of the tumor frequency distribution, were defined as expanded. Each repertoire was subsampled 100 times to 5,000 TCRs, after which Renyi diversity was computed with the R vegan package. CDR3 similarity networks were constructed using string-kernel similarity of amino acid triplets, with links drawn between CDR3s whose pairwise similarity was above 0.82. TCRdb reanalyzed the raw reads on its own, using fastp at Q25 for trimming and MiXCR for clone calling, and kept in-frame beta chains. Rows are unified per CDR3 protein, each entry keeping the most common DNA and genes. The authors' filters were not applied to this entry. In all, the sample holds some 15,000 distinct CDR3 sequences, and 6.5% to 8.5% of those were seen once. Approximately 36% of the sample goes to the ten largest clones.

The time point label corresponds to: sample taken at primary tumor resection. Without any cell sorting, TCR sequencing was performed on whole RNA extracted either from tumor and nontumor lung tissue or from cryopreserved PBMC samples. Samples were obtained from approximately 70 patients with early-stage, untreated non-small cell lung cancer from the lung TRACERx cohort. Only patients with enough RNA available from two or more tumor regions were chosen for TCR sequencing. The V and J genes are TRBV7-9 and TRBJ2-1, and TRBD1 may be the D gene, going by 6 matching bases. The input for sequencing was PBMCs, taken at surgery. This TCR was recovered from a female donor with early-stage non-small cell lung cancer. The sequenced DNA is TGTGCCAGCAGCTTAGCGACAGGTAACGAGCAGTTCTTC. Its protein product is CASSLATGNEQFF. With all but the CDR3 taken from the reference TRBV7-9 and TRBJ2-1 genes, the full variable domain is: DTGVSQNPRHKITKRGQNVTFRCDPISEHNRLYWYRQTLGQGPEFLTYFQNEAQLEKSRLLSDRFSAERPKGSFSTLEIQRTEQGDSAMYLCASSLATGNEQFFGPGTRLTVL.